What follows are 32 T cell receptor beta chains derived from one specimen sequenced in a study of blood T cell repertoires in COVID-19. Sequenced by immunoSEQ multiplex PCR; TCRdb stores in-frame clones only, minus some. The data contain fewer than 90,000 clones, roughly 87% of them seen just once; the ten biggest clones take up 6% to 8.5%. Sequences were obtained from peripheral blood. These receptors were collected from a man in his 70s with acute or convalescent COVID-19.

J is TRBJ2-1 and V is TRBV2; 11 positions match TRBD2. Per the germline V gene, CDR1 is SNHLY and CDR2 is FYNNEI. This CDR3 spans 16 amino acids. V lost 1 base to trimming and J lost 6 bases; unmatched junction nucleotides: 5. The CDR3 protein is CASSEGGLAVGNEQFF. As DNA, the CDR3 is TGTGCCAGCAGTGAAGGGGGACTAGCGGTAGGCAATGAGCAGTTCTTC. The variable domain in full, completed from reference TRBV2 and TRBJ2-1, reads EPEVTQTPSHQVTQMGQEVILRCVPISNHLYFYWYRQILGQKVEFLVSFYNNEISEKSEIFDDQFSVERPDGSNFTLKIRSTKLEDSAMYFCASSEGGLAVGNEQFFGPGTRLTVL.

The V call is TRBV18, the J call TRBJ1-1; maybe TRBD1 (6 bases). Trimming cost V 3 bases and J 1 base, with 9 bases left between them. This CDR3 has 14 amino acids. Germline V CDR1 and CDR2: KGHSH, LQKENI. The CDR3 loop reads CASSPTGQNTEAFF. CDR3 nucleotide sequence: TGTGCCAGCTCACCGACAGGTCAGAACACTGAAGCTTTCTTT.

V gene TRBV9 combines with J gene TRBJ2-5; TRBD2 is a possible D gene (6 bases). Germline CDR1 is SGDLS and CDR2 is YYNGEE. The CDR3 runs 16 residues. The ends were cut back, 0 bases at V and 5 bases at J, with 17 bases in the middle. This chain's CDR3 is CASSVGGVRGGETQYF. CDR3 in DNA: TGTGCCAGCAGCGTAGGAGGGGTTCGCGGAGGGGAGACCCAGTACTTC.

The V call is TRBV7-6, the J call TRBJ2-7; tentatively, D is TRBD2 (5 bases). The germline V gene encodes CDR1 SGHVS and CDR2 FNYEAQ. Trimming took off 1 base at V and 2 bases at J, with 12 bases between the two ends. The CDR3 totals 15 residues. CDR3 loop: CASSLEAAGPYEQYF. The CDR3 DNA follows: TGTGCCAGCAGCTTAGAGGCGGCGGGTCCCTACGAGCAGTACTTC. The whole variable domain, filled in from reference TRBV7-6 and TRBJ2-7, reads GAGVSQSPRYKVTKRGQDVALRCDPISGHVSLYWYRQALGQGPEFLTYFNYEAQQDKSGLPNDRFSAERPEGSISTLTIQRTEQRDSAMYRCASSLEAAGPYEQYFGPGTRLTVT.

The rearrangement links TRBV5-4 to TRBJ1-6; TRBD1 is a possible D gene (5 bases). The germline V and J ends were trimmed by 4 bases and 9 bases, with 17 bases remaining between them. CDR1 SGHNT and CDR2 YYREEE come from the germline V gene (reference sequence). The CDR3 runs 15 residues. For the CDR3, the DNA is TGTGCCAGCAGCGGGGAGGCTCAGGGTGCTTCACCCCTCCACTTT. Translated, it gives CASSGEAQGASPLHF.

This clone was observed a handful of times. The chain is built from TRBV28 and TRBJ1-5, with 8 positions matching TRBD1. Germline V CDR1 and CDR2: MDHEN, SYDVKM. There are 18 residues in the CDR3. Trimming cost V 6 bases and J 2 bases; bases outside gene matches: 15. This chain's CDR3 is CASSPRTGRTGGNQPQHF. Here the CDR3 DNA reads TGTGCCAGCAGCCCCCGGACAGGGCGCACGGGGGGCAATCAGCCCCAGCATTTT.

The CDR3 sequence is CASSLGTSGSYEQYF. The CDR3 bases are TGTGCCAGCAGCTTGGGGACTAGCGGATCCTACGAGCAGTACTTC. V usage is TRBV5-6 and J usage is TRBJ2-7; TRBD2 aligns across 10 bases. Germline-derived CDR1 and CDR2 are SGHDT and YYEEEE. This CDR3 spans 15 amino acids. V lost 0 bases and J lost 1; bases outside the gene matches: 1. Filled out from reference TRBV5-6 and TRBJ2-7, the complete variable domain reads DAGVTQSPTHLIKTRGQQVTLRCSPKSGHDTVSWYQQALGQGPQFIFQYYEEEERQRGNFPDRFSGHQFPNYSSELNVNALLLGDSALYLCASSLGTSGSYEQYFGPGTRLTVT.

V gene TRBV18 combines with J gene TRBJ2-1; 11 nucleotides match TRBD2. The CDR3 totals 21 residues. J lost 0 bases, V lost 1 base, and 14 bases had no gene match. Germline CDR1 is KGHSH and CDR2 is LQKENI. The CDR3 nucleotides read TGTGCCAGCTCACCACTCCTGAGTAGCGGGAGGGCCTCGAGCTCCTACAATGAGCAGTTCTTC. Residues: CASSPLLSSGRASSSYNEQFF.

This clone was recorded only once. This chain uses TRBV19 with TRBJ1-2; 7 bases line up with TRBD1. CDR1 LNHDA and CDR2 SQIVND come from the germline V gene (reference sequence). The CDR3 runs 13 residues. Trimming at V came to 3 bases and at J to 4 bases, leaving 2 bases not matched to a gene. This CDR3 reads CASSIGTVYGYTF. The CDR3, as DNA: TGTGCCAGTAGTATCGGGACAGTCTATGGCTACACCTTC.

This chain links TRBV15 with TRBJ1-2; the match to TRBD1 covers 7 bases. This CDR3 is 17 amino acids long. Germline CDR1 reads LNHNV; CDR2 reads YYDKDF (reference sequence). Trimming removed 3 bases from V and 4 bases from J; junction bases left unmatched: 14. CDR3 sequence reads: CATSRSRSRRDSYGYTF. CDR3 in DNA: TGTGCCACCAGCAGGTCCCGGTCCAGGCGGGACAGCTATGGCTACACCTTC.

The rearrangement uses TRBV5-1 and TRBJ1-4, with 8 bases identical to TRBD1. J gave up 8 bases and V 3 bases, and 6 bases lay outside the gene matches. CDR1 is SGHRS, CDR2 YFSETQ, per germline. The CDR3 contains 14 residues. The CDR3 spells CASSSDRVEEKLFF. Here the CDR3 DNA reads TGCGCCAGCAGCTCGGACAGGGTAGAAGAAAAACTGTTTTTT.

The V call is TRBV6-5, the J call TRBJ1-5; no reliable D call. This CDR3 is 12 amino acids long. Per the germline V gene, CDR1 is MNHEY and CDR2 is SVGAGI. Trimming shortened V by 5 bases and J by 5 bases, and 7 bases separated the two germline ends. The CDR3 nucleotides are TGTGCCAGCAGTACTCGGGATCAGCCCCAGCATTTT. It translates to CASSTRDQPQHF.

The rearrangement joins TRBV28 to TRBJ1-4; TRBD1 matches at 7 bases. Losses at the gene ends were 4 bases for V and 10 bases for J; bases not matched to a gene: 18. The V gene's germline CDR1 is MDHEN and CDR2 SYDVKM. The CDR3 length is 17 residues. The CDR3 loop is CASSSPAWTGGGGKLFF. Here the CDR3 DNA reads TGTGCCAGCAGTTCACCAGCTTGGACAGGCGGGGGGGGAAAACTGTTTTTT.

The chain uses TRBV29-1 and TRBJ1-5; tentative D call: TRBD1 (6 bases). The germline V gene has CDR1 SQVTM and CDR2 ANQGSEA. The CDR3 is made up of 13 amino acids. Deletions cut 4 bases from V and 1 base from J, with 8 bases between. This CDR3 is CSVATGSNQPQHF. The CDR3 nucleotides are TGCAGCGTTGCCACAGGGAGCAATCAGCCCCAGCATTTT.

This clone is a singleton in its sample. The rearrangement joins TRBV2 to TRBJ1-6; D uncertain. Germline CDR1 is SNHLY and CDR2 is FYNNEI. The CDR3 has 13 residues. With 8 bases removed from V and 3 bases from J, the gap between germline ends came to 8 bases. In DNA, the CDR3 is TGTGCCAGCGGGCAGGACTATAATTCACCCCTCCACTTT. This gives the protein CASGQDYNSPLHF. The entire variable domain, with the rest obtained from reference TRBV2 and TRBJ1-6, is as follows: EPEVTQTPSHQVTQMGQEVILRCVPISNHLYFYWYRQILGQKVEFLVSFYNNEISEKSEIFDDQFSVERPDGSNFTLKIRSTKLEDSAMYFCASGQDYNSPLHFGNGTRLTVT.

The rearrangement uses TRBV6-5 and TRBJ2-2; 8 bases match TRBD2. V lost 1 base, J lost 7 bases, and 2 bases stayed unmatched. The CDR3 is made up of 14 amino acids. Germline lookup yields CDR1 MNHEY and CDR2 SVGAGI. CDR3 nucleotides: TGTGCCAGCAGTTACTTCACTAGCGGCGGGGAGCTGTTTTTT. As protein: CASSYFTSGGELFF.

The chain combines TRBV23-1 with TRBJ2-1; D possibly corresponds to TRBD1 (6 bases). TRBV23-1 carries the ORF label, with uncertain function. The CDR3 contains 14 residues. V was trimmed by 10 bases and J by 5 bases, leaving 18 bases between them. The CDR3 is CATLSYRDDNEQFF. CDR3 coding DNA: TGCGCCACCTTAAGTTACAGGGACGACAATGAGCAGTTCTTC.

The V and J genes are TRBV6-5 and TRBJ2-2, with a weak D call TRBD2 (5 bases). The CDR3 extends over 13 amino acids. V was clipped by 6 bases and J by 5 bases, with 10 bases between them. Germline V CDR1 and CDR2: MNHEY, SVGAGI. Here the CDR3 DNA reads TGTGCCAGCAGGCCCGGGGTGACCGGGGAGCTGTTTTTT. Residues: CASRPGVTGELFF.

The rearrangement links TRBV18 to TRBJ2-2; 9 bases agree with TRBD1. Unmatched junction bases numbered 7, after V lost 3 bases and J lost 2 bases. Germline values: CDR1 KGHSH, CDR2 LQKENI. The CDR3 has 17 amino acids. The CDR3 sequence: CASSPWTGERNTGELFF. CDR3 DNA sequence: TGTGCCAGCTCACCCTGGACAGGGGAGCGTAACACCGGGGAGCTGTTTTTT.

The chain has TRBV28 and TRBJ1-6, with a possible D match to TRBD1 (5 bases). The CDR3 spans 13 residues. The V end lost 7 bases, the J end lost 8 bases, and 12 bases lay between the germline ends. Germline V gene lookup returns CDR1 MDHEN and CDR2 SYDVKM. CDR3 DNA: TGTGCCAGCAAACCATGGGGGGATTCACCCCTCCACTTT. Protein sequence: CASKPWGDSPLHF. The full variable domain, completed using reference TRBV28 and TRBJ1-6, is DVKVTQSSRYLVKRTGEKVFLECVQDMDHENMFWYRQDPGLGLRLIYFSYDVKMKEKGDIPEGYSVSREKKERFSLILESASTNQTSMYLCASKPWGDSPLHFGNGTRLTVT.

The rearrangement joins TRBV2 to TRBJ1-1, with D maybe TRBD1 (5 bases). This CDR3 contains 15 residues. Looked up from germline, CDR1 is SNHLY and CDR2 is FYNNEI. Trimming shortened V by 4 bases and J by 1 base, and 13 bases separated the two germline ends. The CDR3 nucleotides are TGTGCCAGCAGTGGAGAGGGACTGACGAACACTGAAGCTTTCTTT. Translation gives CASSGEGLTNTEAFF.

V gene TRBV28 combines with J gene TRBJ2-3; 8 nucleotides match TRBD1. Trimming cost V 2 bases and J 8 bases; bases outside gene matches: 3. CDR3 size: 13 residues. From germline, CDR1 is MDHEN and CDR2 SYDVKM. CDR3 amino acids: CASSLPGQGTQYF. The CDR3 DNA reads TGTGCCAGCAGTTTACCAGGACAGGGTACGCAGTATTTT.

The genes are TRBV27 and TRBJ2-1; D gene uncertain. This CDR3 is 14 amino acids long. V gave up 9 bases and J gave up 4 bases, with 16 bases separating them. Germline lookup yields CDR1 MNHEY and CDR2 SMNVEV (reference sequence). CDR3 bases: TGTGCCAGTCAGGCAGCAGGCTCGTACAATGAGCAGTTCTTC. Its translation: CASQAAGSYNEQFF.

The chain has TRBV5-1 and TRBJ1-1; D perhaps matches TRBD1 (5 bases). The CDR3 sequence is 15 residues long. Trimming removed 4 bases at V and 6 bases at J, with 19 bases between. Germline V CDR1 and CDR2: SGHRS, YFSETQ. CDR3 bases: TGCGCCAGCAGCATTGGAGTGGTTTGGGGGGCTGAAGCTTTCTTT. Protein product: CASSIGVVWGAEAFF.

CDR3 region: CASTTIAGVGPYEQYF. The DNA of the CDR3 is TGTGCCAGCACCACGATAGCGGGAGTGGGCCCCTACGAGCAGTACTTC. The chain is built from TRBV27 and TRBJ2-7, with TRBD2 matching over 9 bases. This CDR3 contains 16 residues. V lost 7 bases, J lost 2 bases, and 12 bases stayed unmatched. Germline V gene sequence: CDR1 MNHEY, CDR2 SMNVEV (reference sequence).

The rearrangement links TRBV19 to TRBJ1-4, with TRBD1 identical over 9 bases. There are 15 residues in the CDR3. V was pared by 6 bases and J by 7 bases, with 9 bases of the junction left unmatched. The germline gives CDR1 LNHDA, CDR2 SQIVND (reference sequence). CDR3 DNA sequence: TGTGCCAGTAGCCGGGGGACAGGGCGTCTTGAAAAACTGTTTTTT. Translating gives CASSRGTGRLEKLFF.

This clone showed up just a few times. The chain recombines TRBV6-2 or TRBV6-3 with TRBJ2-7; 7 bases align to TRBD2. Germline V CDR1 and CDR2: MNHEY, SVGEGT. This CDR3 comprises 15 residues. Losses at the gene ends were 2 bases for V and 4 bases for J; bases not matched to a gene: 8. CDR3 sequence reads: CASSYLGLGSYEQYF. The CDR3 DNA is TGTGCCAGCAGTTACCTTGGACTAGGCTCTTACGAGCAGTACTTC.

The chain links TRBV4-3 to TRBJ1-2; 7 bases are a match to TRBD1. Trimming took 0 bases from V and 1 from J; bases not matched to a gene: 8. The CDR3 runs 17 residues. CDR1 LGHNA and CDR2 YSLEER come from the germline V gene. The CDR3 reads CASSQDPGTANNYGYTF. CDR3 nucleotides: TGCGCCAGCAGCCAAGATCCCGGGACAGCTAATAACTATGGCTACACCTTC.

The J gene is TRBJ2-7, the V gene TRBV3-1 (or the pseudogene TRBV3-2); perhaps TRBD2 as D (5 bases). The length of the CDR3 is 13 residues. Trimming shortened V by 5 bases and J by 6 bases, and 14 bases separated the two germline ends. CDR1 and CDR2 from the germline V gene are LGHDT and YNNKEL (reference sequence). The CDR3: CASSAGSYVEQYF. In DNA form, the CDR3 reads TGTGCCAGCAGCGCGGGCAGCTATGTCGAGCAGTACTTC.

The CDR3 region is CASAPGTGGATDTQYF. The CDR3 DNA is TGCGCCAGCGCACCCGGGACAGGGGGCGCGACAGATACGCAGTATTTT. The chain carries TRBV10-1 and TRBJ2-3; 12 positions match TRBD1. The V and J ends lost 8 bases and 3 bases, in that order; junction bases with no gene match: 9. Germline V CDR1 and CDR2: WNHNN, SYGVQD (reference sequence). This CDR3 is built from 16 residues.

The chain links TRBV24-1 to TRBJ2-3, with TRBD1 matching over 7 bases. Per germline, CDR1 KGHDR and CDR2 SFDVKD. The V gene end was trimmed by 5 bases and the J gene end by 6 bases; junction bases not matched to a gene: 4. The CDR3 has 13 amino acids. CDR3 DNA: TGTGCCACCAGTGGTACAGGGGCCGATACGCAGTATTTT. Protein: CATSGTGADTQYF.

The table lists this clone with a few counts. The CDR3 reads CASRLTGGYEQYF. The CDR3 DNA is TGTGCCAGCAGGCTGACAGGGGGCTACGAGCAGTACTTC. The genes are TRBV12-3 or TRBV12-4 and TRBJ2-7; 9 bases are shared with TRBD1. The CDR3 has 13 residues. The V and J ends lost 6 bases and 3 bases, in that order; junction bases with no gene match: 3.